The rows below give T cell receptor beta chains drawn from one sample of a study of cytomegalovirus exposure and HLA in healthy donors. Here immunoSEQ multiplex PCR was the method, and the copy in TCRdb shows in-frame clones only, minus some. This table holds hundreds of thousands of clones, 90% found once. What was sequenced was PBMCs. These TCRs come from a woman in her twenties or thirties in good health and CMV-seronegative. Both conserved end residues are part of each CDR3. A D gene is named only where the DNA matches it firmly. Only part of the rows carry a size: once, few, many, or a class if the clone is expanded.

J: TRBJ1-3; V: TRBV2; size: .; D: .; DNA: TGTGCCAGCGCTTATTCAGGGGTTGCGGCTGGAAACACCATATATTTT; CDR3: CASAYSGVAAGNTIYF
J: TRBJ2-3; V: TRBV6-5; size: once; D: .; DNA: TGTGCCAGCAGTGGAGCTGGGGATGAGTATTTT; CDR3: CASSGAGDEYF
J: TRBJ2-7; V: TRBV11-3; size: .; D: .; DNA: TGTGCCAGCAGCTTAGCGGGTCAAGCACTTGCCGAGCAGTACTTC; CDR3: CASSLAGQALAEQYF
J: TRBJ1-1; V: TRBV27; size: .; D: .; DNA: TGTGCCAGCAGTTTATCGGAAGGCTATGAAGCTTTCTTT; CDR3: CASSLSEGYEAFF
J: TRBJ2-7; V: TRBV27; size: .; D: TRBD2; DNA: TGTGCCAGCATTGGCGGGAGCTACGAGCAGTACTTC; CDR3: CASIGGSYEQYF
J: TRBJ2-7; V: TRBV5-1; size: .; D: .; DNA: TGCGCCAGCAGCTGGGACAACTCCTACGAGCAGTACTTC; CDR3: CASSWDNSYEQYF
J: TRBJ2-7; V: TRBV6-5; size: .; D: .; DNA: TGTGCCAGCACCCAACGGGGGGCTCCGGCCGAGCAGTACTTC; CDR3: CASTQRGAPAEQYF
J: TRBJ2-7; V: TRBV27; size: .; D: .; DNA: TGTGCCAGCAGCCCCCTCGGGGCTGTCGTCAACGAGCAGTACTTC; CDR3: CASSPLGAVVNEQYF
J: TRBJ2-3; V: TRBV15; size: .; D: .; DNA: TGTGCCACCAGCAGAGAAAAACAGGGCGTCACAGATACGCAGTATTTT; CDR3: CATSREKQGVTDTQYF
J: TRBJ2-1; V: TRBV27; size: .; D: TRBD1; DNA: TGTGCCAGCAGTTTCATGGGACAGGGGGCGGACAATGAGCAGTTCTTC; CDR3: CASSFMGQGADNEQFF
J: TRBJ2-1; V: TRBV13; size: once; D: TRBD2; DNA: TGTGCCAGCAGCTCCGGACTAGCGGGAGCCTCCGGGAAGGGGAATGAGCAGTTCTTC; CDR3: CASSSGLAGASGKGNEQFF
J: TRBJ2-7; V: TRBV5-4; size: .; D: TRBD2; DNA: TGTGCCAGCAGCCCGGGAGGGCCTAGCGGGGCCTCCTACGAGCAGTACTTC; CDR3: CASSPGGPSGASYEQYF
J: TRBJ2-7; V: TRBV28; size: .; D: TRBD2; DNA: TGTGCCACCAGCGGGAACGAGCAGTACTTC; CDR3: CATSGNEQYF
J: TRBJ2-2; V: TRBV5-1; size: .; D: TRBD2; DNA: TGCGCCAGCAGCTTGCGGGAGGGGGTCACCGGGGAGCTGTTTTTT; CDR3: CASSLREGVTGELFF
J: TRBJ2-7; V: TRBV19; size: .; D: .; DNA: TGTGCCAGTAGTATAAGTCAGGGAGGCGAGCAGTACTTC; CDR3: CASSISQGGEQYF
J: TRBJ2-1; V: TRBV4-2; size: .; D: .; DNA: TGTGCCAGCAGCCAATCCGACAGAGGAGCGGAGGCAGTGCAGTTCTTC; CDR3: CASSQSDRGAEAVQFF
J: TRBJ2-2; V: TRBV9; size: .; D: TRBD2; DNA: TGTGCCAGCAGCGCGAGACTAGCGGGAGATATCGGGGAGCTGTTTTTT; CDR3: CASSARLAGDIGELFF
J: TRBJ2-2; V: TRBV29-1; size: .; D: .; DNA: TGCAGCGTTGAAGATAACGAGGGGGTGGCCGGGGAGCTGTTTTTT; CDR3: CSVEDNEGVAGELFF
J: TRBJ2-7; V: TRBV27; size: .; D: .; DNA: TGTGCCAGCAGACCGGGACACAACTACGAGCAGTACTTC; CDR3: CASRPGHNYEQYF
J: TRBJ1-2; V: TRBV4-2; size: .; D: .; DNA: TGTGCCAGCAGCCGGATAGGACAGAATGGAGGCTACACCTTC; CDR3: CASSRIGQNGGYTF
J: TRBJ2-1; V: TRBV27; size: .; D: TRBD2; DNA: TGTGCCAGCAGTTTTCTCGCGGGGGTTAGGAATGAGCAGTTCTTC; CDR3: CASSFLAGVRNEQFF
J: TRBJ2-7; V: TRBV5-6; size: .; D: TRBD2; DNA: TGTGCCAGCAGCTTCCGTGGGCGGGAGTTCGAGCAGTACTTC; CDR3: CASSFRGREFEQYF
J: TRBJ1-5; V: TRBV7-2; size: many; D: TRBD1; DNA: TGTGCCAGCAGCCCAACAGGGGGCAATCAGCCCCAGCATTTT; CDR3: CASSPTGGNQPQHF
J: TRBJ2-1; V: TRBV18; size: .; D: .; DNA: TGTGCCAGCTCACCAGAGGCACTCTACAATGAGCAGTTCTTC; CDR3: CASSPEALYNEQFF
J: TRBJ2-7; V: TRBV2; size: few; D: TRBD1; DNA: TGTGCCAGCGGACAGGCGGCACAATACGAGCAGTACTTC; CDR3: CASGQAAQYEQYF
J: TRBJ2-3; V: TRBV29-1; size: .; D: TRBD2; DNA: TGCAGCGTTGAAGATTCACAGCTAGCGGGAGGGATCACAGATACGCAGTATTTT; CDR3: CSVEDSQLAGGITDTQYF
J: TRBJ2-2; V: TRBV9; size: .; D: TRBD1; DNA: TGTGCCAGCAGCGCCCGACAGGGAACGGTCACCGGGGAGCTGTTTTTT; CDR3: CASSARQGTVTGELFF
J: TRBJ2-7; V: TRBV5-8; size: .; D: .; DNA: TGTGCCAGCAGCACTGGACAGTCCTACGAGCAGTACTTC; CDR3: CASSTGQSYEQYF
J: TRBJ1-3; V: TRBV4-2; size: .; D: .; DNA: TGTGCCAGCAGCCAGCGAGGGTCGGCGGGAAACACCATATATTTT; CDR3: CASSQRGSAGNTIYF
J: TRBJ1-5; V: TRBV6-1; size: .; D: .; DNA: TGTGCCAGCAGTGAATTGGGGGCGGTTAGCAATCAGCCCCAGCATTTT; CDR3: CASSELGAVSNQPQHF
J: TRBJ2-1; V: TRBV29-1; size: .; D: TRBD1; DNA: TGCAGCGTAGGACAGGGGTACAATGAGCAGTTCTTC; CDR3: CSVGQGYNEQFF
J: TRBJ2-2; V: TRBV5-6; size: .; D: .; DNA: TGTGCCAGCAGCTTGGCTCCTACCGGGGAGCTGTTTTTT; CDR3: CASSLAPTGELFF
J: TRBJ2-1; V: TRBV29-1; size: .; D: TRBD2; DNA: TGCAGCGTTGAAGGACTAGCGGTATACAATGAGCAGTTCTTC; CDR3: CSVEGLAVYNEQFF
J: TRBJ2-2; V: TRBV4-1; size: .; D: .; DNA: TGCGCCAGCAGCCAAAGACAGGTACCCACTTCGAACACCGGGGAGCTGTTTTTT; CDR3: CASSQRQVPTSNTGELFF
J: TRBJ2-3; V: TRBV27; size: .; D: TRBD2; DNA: TGTGCCAGCAGTCCCCTGACTAGCGGGCTTCAAAGGTGGGGCCCAGATACGCAGTATTTT; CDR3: CASSPLTSGLQRWGPDTQYF
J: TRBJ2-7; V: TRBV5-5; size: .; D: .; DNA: TGTGCCAGCAGCTCCGGACCGAGCTACGAGCAGTACTTC; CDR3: CASSSGPSYEQYF
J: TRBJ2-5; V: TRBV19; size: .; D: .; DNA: TGTGCCAGTAGTATCGGCCCCAGACTCCCAGAGACCCAGTACTTC; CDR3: CASSIGPRLPETQYF
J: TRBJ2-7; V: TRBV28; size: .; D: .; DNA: TGTGCCAGCAGTTTCGGGGGTAGAGCTTACGAGCAGTACTTC; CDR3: CASSFGGRAYEQYF
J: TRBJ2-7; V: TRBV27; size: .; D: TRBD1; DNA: TGTGCCAGCCGTGCTGGACAGGCCTACGAGCAGTACTTC; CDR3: CASRAGQAYEQYF
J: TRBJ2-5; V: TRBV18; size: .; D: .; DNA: TGTGCCAGCTCACCGCTTCAAGGACAGTATCAAGAGACCCAGTACTTC; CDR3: CASSPLQGQYQETQYF
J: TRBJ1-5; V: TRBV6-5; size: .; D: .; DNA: TGTGCCAGCAGTTACTCAGCGGGGGGGCAGGCGCCCCAGCATTTT; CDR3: CASSYSAGGQAPQHF
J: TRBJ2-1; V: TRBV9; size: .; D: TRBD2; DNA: TGTGCCAGCAGCGTAGCCCCTAGCGGGAGCAATGAGCAGTTCTTC; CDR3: CASSVAPSGSNEQFF
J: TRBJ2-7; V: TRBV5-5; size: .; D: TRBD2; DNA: TGTGCCAGCAGCTCAGAAGGGACTAGCTCTCGGGAGCAGTACTTC; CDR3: CASSSEGTSSREQYF
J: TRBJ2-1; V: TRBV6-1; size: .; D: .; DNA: TGTGCCAGCGGGTCGGAGGCCTCCTACAATGAGCAGTTCTTC; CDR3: CASGSEASYNEQFF
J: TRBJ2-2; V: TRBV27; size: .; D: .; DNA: TGTGCCAGCAGGGACACCGGGGAGCTGTTTTTT; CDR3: CASRDTGELFF
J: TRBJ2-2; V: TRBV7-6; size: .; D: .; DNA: TGTGCCAGCAGCCCAACCGGGGCCGACACCGGGGAGCTGTTTTTT; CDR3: CASSPTGADTGELFF
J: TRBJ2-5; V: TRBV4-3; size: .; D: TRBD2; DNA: TGCGCCAGCAGCCAAGAGCTAGCGGGAGGTCAAGAGACCCAGTACTTC; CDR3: CASSQELAGGQETQYF
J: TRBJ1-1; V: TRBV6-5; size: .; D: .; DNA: TGTGCCAGCAGTTACTCGAGGCGACTAATGAACACTGAAGCTTTCTTT; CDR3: CASSYSRRLMNTEAFF
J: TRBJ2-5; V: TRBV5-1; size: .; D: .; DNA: TGCGCCAGCAGCACCTACAGTCAAGAGACCCAGTACTTC; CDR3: CASSTYSQETQYF
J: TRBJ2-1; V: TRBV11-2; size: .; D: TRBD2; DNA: TGTGCCAGCAGCTTTAGCGGGACTTACAATGAGCAGTTCTTC; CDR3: CASSFSGTYNEQFF
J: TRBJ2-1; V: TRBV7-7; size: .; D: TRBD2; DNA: TGTGCCAGCAGCTCGGGACTAGCGGGAGTTAATGAGCAGTTCTTC; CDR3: CASSSGLAGVNEQFF
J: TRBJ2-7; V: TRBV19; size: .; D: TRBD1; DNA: TGTGCCAGTAGTATCTTACCGACAGGGGGGTACGAGCAGTACTTC; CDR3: CASSILPTGGYEQYF
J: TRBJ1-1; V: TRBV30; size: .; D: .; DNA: TGTGCGGAGCGGCTGAACACTGAAGCTTTCTTT; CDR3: CAERLNTEAFF
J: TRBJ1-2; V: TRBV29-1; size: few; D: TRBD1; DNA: TGCAGCGTTCGGACAGGGGGAAACTATGGCTACACCTTC; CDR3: CSVRTGGNYGYTF
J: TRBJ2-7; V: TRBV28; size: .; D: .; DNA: TGTGCCAGCAGTTTAGTTGGACCGGGCGAGCAGTACTTC; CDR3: CASSLVGPGEQYF
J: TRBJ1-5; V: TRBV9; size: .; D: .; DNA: TGTGCCAGCAGCTCGACAGGAATCAATCAGCCCCAGCATTTT; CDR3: CASSSTGINQPQHF
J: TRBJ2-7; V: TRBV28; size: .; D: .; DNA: TGTGCCAGCAGTTCACTCCACATCGGCGGCTACGAGCAGTACTTC; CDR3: CASSSLHIGGYEQYF
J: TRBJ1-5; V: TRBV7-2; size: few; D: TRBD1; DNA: TGTGCCAGCAGCCCACGGACAGGGCGCCCCCAGCATTTT; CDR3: CASSPRTGRPQHF
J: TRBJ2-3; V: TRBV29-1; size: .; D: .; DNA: TGCAGCGTTGTGGGTACTACTTTCACAGATACGCAGTATTTT; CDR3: CSVVGTTFTDTQYF